The rows below give T cell receptor beta chains drawn from one sample of a study of tumor and adjacent non-tumor tissue in lung cancer. From the multiplex PCR reads, TCRdb called clonotypes with MiXCR, one entry per CDR3 protein. The sample yields about 200,000 distinct CDR3 sequences, 60% to 85% seen once. The sequenced sample was lung tumor tissue. These TCRs come from a man aged 60-69 years with non-small cell lung cancer. CDR3s include the opening cysteine and the closing phenylalanine or tryptophan. A D gene is named only where the DNA matches it firmly. Rows may omit the clone size; those that give it use once, few, many or a size class.

CDR3nt	CDR3aa	d_gene	j_gene	v_gene	abundance
TGTGCCAGCAGGGAAGGAATCTGGGACCCCTATGGCTACACCTTC	CASREGIWDPYGYTF	-	TRBJ1-2	TRBV6-1	-
TGTGTCAGCAGCTTGAGGCGGGTGGGCACATTTACGCAGTATTTT	CVSSLRRVGTFTQYF	-	TRBJ2-3	TRBV11-3	-
TGTACCAGCAGTCCCGCAGAACTAGCGGGAAGATACGAGCAGTACTTC	CTSSPAELAGRYEQYF	TRBD2	TRBJ2-7	TRBV6-2/TRBV6-3	-
TGCGCCAGCAGCTTAGCGATTCGTGACAACCCCTACGAGCACTACTTC	CASSLAIRDNPYEHYF	-	TRBJ2-7	TRBV11-1	-
TGTGCCAGCAGTTCAGATCGAAGTCCTGTCTACGAGCAGTACTTC	CASSSDRSPVYEQYF	-	TRBJ2-7	TRBV12-3/TRBV12-4	few
TGTGCCTGGAGGGTCGGCGGGCAGCCCCAGCATTTT	CAWRVGGQPQHF	-	TRBJ1-5	TRBV30	few
TGTGCCAGCAGCTTAGACTCGGGGCGGGATACGCAGTATTTT	CASSLDSGRDTQYF	-	TRBJ2-3	TRBV11-3	many
TGCGCCAGTAGCCAAGATAGAGCGGGCACCATAGATACGCATTATTTT	CASSQDRAGTIDTHYF	-	TRBJ2-3	TRBV4-3	-
TGCTGCGTCGACCCGGGTGGGGCAGGGCGGAGATATTACGAGCAGTACTTC	CCVDPGGAGRRYYEQYF	-	TRBJ2-7	TRBV29-1	-
TGCAGAGTTTGCGACTCCACCTACGGGCAGTACTTC	CRVCDSTYGQYF	-	TRBJ2-7	TRBV29-1	-
TGTGTCAGCAGCCCGGCCCTAGGACAGCCTACGAACACCGGGGAGCTGTTTTTT	CVSSPALGQPTNTGELFF	-	TRBJ2-2	TRBV5-4	-
TGTGCCAGCAGCCAAGGGCCGGTGCCTGAGGAGTTCTTC	CASSQGPVPEEFF	-	TRBJ2-1	TRBV4-2	-
TGTGCCAGCAGATTACAGGGGTCGGACTATGGCTACACCTTC	CASRLQGSDYGYTF	TRBD1	TRBJ1-2	TRBV12-3/TRBV12-4	few
TGTGCCAATAGTCAAGGAGGTCCAGGGAACGAGCGGTACTTC	CANSQGGPGNERYF	-	TRBJ2-7	TRBV4-2	-
TGTACCAGCAGCTCACAGGGACGCCAGCAGGACACCGGGGAGCTGTTTTTT	CTSSSQGRQQDTGELFF	-	TRBJ2-2	TRBV11-2	-
TGTGCCAGCAGCTTAGACTCCGGGGGAAACCTTGAAGCTTTCTTT	CASSLDSGGNLEAFF	-	TRBJ1-1	TRBV11-3	-
TGTGCCAGCACCTACGACGGGGAAGAGACCCAGTACTTC	CASTYDGEETQYF	-	TRBJ2-5	TRBV5-4	-
TGCGCCAGCAAAACTAGCGGGGGGGCGGGAAATGAGCAATTCTTC	CASKTSGGAGNEQFF	TRBD2	TRBJ2-1	TRBV10-2	once
TGTGCCAGCAGTTACTCGGAAAGGGGTGCGGCTTTCTTT	CASSYSERGAAFF	-	TRBJ1-1	TRBV6-5	-
TGCAGTGCTGGACATCTGACTATCGAGTACTTC	CSAGHLTIEYF	-	TRBJ2-7	TRBV20-1	-
TGTACCAGCAGCCAAGATAGAGGCTTCCCCCCACACAAGCAGTACTTC	CTSSQDRGFPPHKQYF	-	TRBJ2-7	TRBV4-2	-
TGTGCCAACAGTGTCGAGACAGGGTCCTACAATGAGCAGTTCTTC	CANSVETGSYNEQFF	TRBD1	TRBJ2-1	TRBV6-4	-
TGCAGTGCTAGTCCTCTTGGGAAGGGGTATGGCTACACCTTC	CSASPLGKGYGYTF	-	TRBJ1-2	TRBV20-1	many
TGTGCCAGTAGCTTAGGGGACAGGTTTGGAGGGGAGACCCAGTGCTTC	CASSLGDRFGGETQCF	TRBD1	TRBJ2-5	TRBV11-3	-
TGTGCCAGCAGCCAGACAGGAGCTAGCAATCAGCCCCAGCATTTT	CASSQTGASNQPQHF	-	TRBJ1-5	TRBV7-8	few
TGCAGTGCCTTAGGGGTGGGTCAAGAGACCCAGTGCTTC	CSALGVGQETQCF	-	TRBJ2-5	TRBV20-1	-
TGCAATGCTAGAGATCTAAGGGGGGGAGATAATTCACCCCTCCACTTT	CNARDLRGGDNSPLHF	-	TRBJ1-6	TRBV20-1	-
TGCAGTGCTGGAGGGGGGGGTACAGGGGGCATTGTAGCAAATCAGCCCCAGCATTTT	CSAGGGGTGGIVANQPQHF	TRBD1	TRBJ1-5	TRBV20-1	many
-	CSVGAGTSGNTLYF	-	TRBJ1-3	TRBV29-1	-
TGCGCCAGCAGCCTCCCCGGGACAGGGGGTTTTTCCTACGAGCAGTACTTC	CASSLPGTGGFSYEQYF	TRBD1	TRBJ2-7	TRBV5-1	-
TGCAGCGTTCAGCGGGCGAACACCGGGGAGCTGTTTTTT	CSVQRANTGELFF	-	TRBJ2-2	TRBV29-1	few
TGTGCCAGCAGCTCCCCTCTTAACACAGATACGCAGTATTTT	CASSSPLNTDTQYF	-	TRBJ2-3	TRBV11-3	many
TGTGCCAGCAGCCAAGTCAGCACAGGGGGAGGAAACACCATATATTTT	CASSQVSTGGGNTIYF	TRBD1	TRBJ1-3	TRBV4-2	many
TGTGCCAGCAGCCCGACAGGGCCCAATCAGCCCCAGCATTTT	CASSPTGPNQPQHF	TRBD1	TRBJ1-5	TRBV11-2	few